The T cell receptor beta chain under discussion was sequenced for a study of CD8 T cells in ankylosing spondylitis. Whole-study findings and limits: Reportedly, matched ankylosing spondylitis synovial fluid was significantly enriched for disease-linked clones. Earlier authors reported some of these motif variants in reactive arthritis synovial fluid and blood.

Generation of TCR beta libraries employed quantitative 5'-RACE incorporating molecular barcodes. One entry per CDR3 protein, called by TCRdb with MiXCR from the 5' RACE reads. Of 150,000 to 200,000 distinct CDR3 sequences listed, under 35% are singletons. Trimming stripped 4 bases from V and 3 bases from J, with 12 bases between. The CDR3 is 15 amino acids. Germline-derived CDR1 and CDR2 are MDHEN and SYDVKM. This clonotype was counted only a few times. Its antigen is unknown. The material sequenced was synovial fluid, either unsorted or a sorted T cell fraction (not recorded which). V usage is TRBV28 and J usage is TRBJ1-4, with D uncertain. The TCR comes from a male donor with ankylosing spondylitis. The chain's CDR3 is CASSSVVVSNEKLFF. The CDR3 DNA is TGTGCCAGCAGTTCGGTCGTTGTATCTAATGAAAAACTGTTTTTT. The full variable domain, in which reference TRBV28 and TRBJ1-4 provide the parts outside the CDR3, is DVKVTQSSRYLVKRTGEKVFLECVQDMDHENMFWYRQDPGLGLRLIYFSYDVKMKEKGDIPEGYSVSREKKERFSLILESASTNQTSMYLCASSSVVVSNEKLFFGSGTQLSVL.